This TCR beta chain was sequenced during a study of shared clonotypes between healthy human individuals. Overall study results and limits: When naive CD4 clonotypes were compared across a handful of donors, about 4.8% were shared.

CDR1 is GTSNPN, CDR2 SVGIG, per germline (reference sequence). With V trimmed by 0 bases and J by 2 bases, 4 bases remained unmatched. The length of the CDR3 is 15 residues. Details on this clone: What it binds is unknown.

Sequenced by immunoSEQ multiplex PCR; TCRdb stores in-frame clones only, minus some. The sample contains over 2 million clones, around 92% of which appear only once. The sequenced material came from naive CD4+ T cells from PBMCs. Subset specified: CD45RA+ positively selected. This sequence originates from a man between 18 and 35 years old in good health. Some clones in this sample may be carry-over from other donors' samples. This chain links TRBV30 with TRBJ2-1, with 7 nucleotides matching TRBD2. The CDR3 loop reads CAWSVPLAPYNEQFF. DNA for the CDR3: TGTGCCTGGAGTGTACCACTAGCGCCCTACAATGAGCAGTTCTTC.